This T cell receptor (beta chain) comes out of a study of control samples from healthy donors and cancer patients. Sequencing used immunoSEQ multiplex PCR; TCRdb keeps in-frame clones, though not all of them. This sample has 40,000 to 50,000 clones, with nearly 95% found just once. The CDR3 has 15 residues. V was clipped by 5 bases and J by 0 bases, with 11 bases between them. The germline V gene encodes CDR1 MNHEY and CDR2 SVGEGT. The clonotype originates from a woman between 50 and 59 years old with head and neck cancer. The sequenced material came from PBMCs. This chain links TRBV6-2 or TRBV6-3 with TRBJ2-1; a possible D gene is TRBD2 (6 bases). In DNA form, the CDR3 reads TGTGCCAGCAGTGGAGGGGTCAGCTCCTACAATGAGCAGTTCTTC. Translated, it gives CASSGGVSSYNEQFF.